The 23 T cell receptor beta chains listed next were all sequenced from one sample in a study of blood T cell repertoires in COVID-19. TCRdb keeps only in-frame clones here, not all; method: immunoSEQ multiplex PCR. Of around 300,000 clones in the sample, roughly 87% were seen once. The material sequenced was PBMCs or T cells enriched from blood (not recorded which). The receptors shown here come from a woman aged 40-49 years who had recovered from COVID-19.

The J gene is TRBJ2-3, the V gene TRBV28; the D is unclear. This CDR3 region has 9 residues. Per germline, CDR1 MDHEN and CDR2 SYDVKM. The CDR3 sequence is CTVADTQYF. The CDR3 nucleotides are TGTACCGTCGCGGATACGCAGTATTTT. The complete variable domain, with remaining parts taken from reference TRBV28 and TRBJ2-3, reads DVKVTQSSRYLVKRTGEKVFLECVQDMDHENMFWYRQDPGLGLRLIYFSYDVKMKEKGDIPEGYSVSREKKERFSLILESASTNQTSMYLCTVADTQYFGPGTRLTVL.

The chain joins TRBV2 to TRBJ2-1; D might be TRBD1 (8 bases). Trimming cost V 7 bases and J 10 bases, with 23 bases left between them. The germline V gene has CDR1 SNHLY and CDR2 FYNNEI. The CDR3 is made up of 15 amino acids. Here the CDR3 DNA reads TGTGCCAGCACCAGCGACAGGGGAGGGGCTAAAGAGCAGTTCTTC. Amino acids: CASTSDRGGAKEQFF.

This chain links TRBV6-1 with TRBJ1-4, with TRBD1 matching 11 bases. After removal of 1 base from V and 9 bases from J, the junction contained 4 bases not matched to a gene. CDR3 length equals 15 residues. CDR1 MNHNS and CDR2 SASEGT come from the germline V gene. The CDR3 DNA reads TGTGCCAGCAGTGAAGGGGGACAGGGGGGTAAAAAACTGTTTTTT. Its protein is CASSEGGQGGKKLFF.

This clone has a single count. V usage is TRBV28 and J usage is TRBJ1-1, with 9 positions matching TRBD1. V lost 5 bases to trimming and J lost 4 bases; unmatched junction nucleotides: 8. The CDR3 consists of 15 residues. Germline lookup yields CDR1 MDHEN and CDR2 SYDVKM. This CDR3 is CASSVRDRDVTEAFF. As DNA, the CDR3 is TGTGCCAGCAGTGTCAGGGACAGGGATGTCACTGAAGCTTTCTTT.

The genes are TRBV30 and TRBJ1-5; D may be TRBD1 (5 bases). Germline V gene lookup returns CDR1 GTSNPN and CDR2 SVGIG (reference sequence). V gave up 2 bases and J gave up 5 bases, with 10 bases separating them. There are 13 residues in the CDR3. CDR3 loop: CAWSSREDQPQHF. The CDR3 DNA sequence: TGTGCCTGGAGTTCCAGGGAGGATCAGCCCCAGCATTTT.

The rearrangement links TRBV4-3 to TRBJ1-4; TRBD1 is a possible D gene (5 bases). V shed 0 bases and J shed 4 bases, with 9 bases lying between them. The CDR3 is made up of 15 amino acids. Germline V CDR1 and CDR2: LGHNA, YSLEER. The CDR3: CASSQEGDGNEKLFF. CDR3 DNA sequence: TGCGCCAGCAGCCAAGAAGGGGATGGTAATGAAAAACTGTTTTTT.

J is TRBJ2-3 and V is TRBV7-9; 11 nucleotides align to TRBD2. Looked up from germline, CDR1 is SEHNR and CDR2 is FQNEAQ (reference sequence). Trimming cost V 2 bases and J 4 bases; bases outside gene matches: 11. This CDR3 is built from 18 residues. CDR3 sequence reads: CASSLSASLAGDPDTQYF. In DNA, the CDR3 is TGTGCCAGCAGCTTATCTGCTTCACTAGCGGGAGACCCAGATACGCAGTATTTT.

The CDR3 sequence is CASSTLAGLGNEQFF. The DNA of the CDR3 is TGTGCCAGTAGTACCTTAGCGGGACTGGGGAATGAGCAGTTCTTC. This chain joins TRBV19 and TRBJ2-1; TRBD2 aligns across 8 bases. The germline gives CDR1 LNHDA, CDR2 SQIVND (reference sequence). CDR3 length: 15 amino acids. The J segment lost 7 bases and the V segment lost 4 bases, leaving 9 bases of the junction unmatched.

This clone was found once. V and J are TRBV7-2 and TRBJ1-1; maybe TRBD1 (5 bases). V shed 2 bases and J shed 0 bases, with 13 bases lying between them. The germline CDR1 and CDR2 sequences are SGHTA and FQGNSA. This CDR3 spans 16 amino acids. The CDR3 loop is CASSLTREGMNTEAFF. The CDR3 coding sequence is TGTGCCAGCAGCTTAACCAGGGAGGGGATGAACACTGAAGCTTTCTTT.

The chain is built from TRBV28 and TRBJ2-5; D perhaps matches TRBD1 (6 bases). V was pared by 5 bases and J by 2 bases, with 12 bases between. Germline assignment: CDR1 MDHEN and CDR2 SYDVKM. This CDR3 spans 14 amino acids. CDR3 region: CASSGQGTQETQYF. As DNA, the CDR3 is TGTGCCAGCAGTGGGCAGGGGACGCAAGAGACCCAGTACTTC.

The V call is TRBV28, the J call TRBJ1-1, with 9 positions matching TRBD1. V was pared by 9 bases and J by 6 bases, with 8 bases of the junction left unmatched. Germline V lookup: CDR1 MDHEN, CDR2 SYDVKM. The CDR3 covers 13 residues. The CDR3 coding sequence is TGTGCCAGTGACGACAGGGGGGACCCTGAAGCTTTCTTT. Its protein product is CASDDRGDPEAFF. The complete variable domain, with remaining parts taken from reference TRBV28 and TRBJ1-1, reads DVKVTQSSRYLVKRTGEKVFLECVQDMDHENMFWYRQDPGLGLRLIYFSYDVKMKEKGDIPEGYSVSREKKERFSLILESASTNQTSMYLCASDDRGDPEAFFGQGTRLTVV.

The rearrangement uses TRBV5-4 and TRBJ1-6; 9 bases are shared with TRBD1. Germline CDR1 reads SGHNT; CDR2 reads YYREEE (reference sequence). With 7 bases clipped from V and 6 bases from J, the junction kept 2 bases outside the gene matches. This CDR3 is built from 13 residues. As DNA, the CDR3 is TGTGCCAGCTCGGGACAGGGTAATTCACCCCTCCACTTT. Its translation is CASSGQGNSPLHF.

For the CDR3, the DNA is TGTGCCAGCTCACCTGGGACAGGGGAGTACGAGCAGTACTTC. Translation: CASSPGTGEYEQYF. V usage is TRBV18 and J usage is TRBJ2-7, with 10 positions matching TRBD1. Germline CDR1 and CDR2: KGHSH and LQKENI. The CDR3 consists of 14 residues. Losses at the gene ends were 3 bases for V and 4 bases for J; bases not matched to a gene: 3. Looking up the rest from reference TRBV18 and TRBJ2-7 gives the full variable domain: NAGVMQNPRHLVRRRGQEARLRCSPMKGHSHVYWYRQLPEEGLKFMVYLQKENIIDESGMPKERFSAEFPKEGPSILRIQQVVRGDSAAYFCASSPGTGEYEQYFGPGTRLTVT.

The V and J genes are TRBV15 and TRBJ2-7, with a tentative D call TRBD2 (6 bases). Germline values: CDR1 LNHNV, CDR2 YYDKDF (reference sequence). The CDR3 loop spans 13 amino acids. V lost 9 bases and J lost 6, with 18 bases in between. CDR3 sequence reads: CATSRGGAGEQYF. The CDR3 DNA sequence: TGTGCCACGTCCCGCGGAGGGGCTGGCGAGCAGTACTTC. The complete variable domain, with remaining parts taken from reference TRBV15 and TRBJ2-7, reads DAMVIQNPRYQVTQFGKPVTLSCSQTLNHNVMYWYQQKSSQAPKLLFHYYDKDFNNEADTPDNFQSRRPNTSFCFLDIRSPGLGDTAMYLCATSRGGAGEQYFGPGTRLTVT.

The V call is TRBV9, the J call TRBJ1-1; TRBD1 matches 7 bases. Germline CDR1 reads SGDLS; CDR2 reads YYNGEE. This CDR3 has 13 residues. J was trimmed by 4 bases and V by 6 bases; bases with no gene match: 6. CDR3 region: CASISDRVTEAFF. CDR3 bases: TGTGCCAGCATAAGTGACAGGGTCACTGAAGCTTTCTTT.

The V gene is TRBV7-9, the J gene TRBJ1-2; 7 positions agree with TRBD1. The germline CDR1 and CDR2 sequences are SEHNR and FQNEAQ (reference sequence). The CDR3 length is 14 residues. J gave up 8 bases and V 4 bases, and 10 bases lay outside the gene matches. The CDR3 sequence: CASSSLGQLFGYTF. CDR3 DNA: TGTGCCAGCAGCTCCTTGGGACAGCTCTTCGGCTACACCTTC.

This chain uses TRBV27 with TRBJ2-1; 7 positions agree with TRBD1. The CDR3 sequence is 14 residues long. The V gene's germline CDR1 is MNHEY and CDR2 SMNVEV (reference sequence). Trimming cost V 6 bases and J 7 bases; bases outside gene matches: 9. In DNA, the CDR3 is TGTGCCAGCAGACCCCGACAGGGCCAGAATGAGCAGTTCTTC. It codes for CASRPRQGQNEQFF.

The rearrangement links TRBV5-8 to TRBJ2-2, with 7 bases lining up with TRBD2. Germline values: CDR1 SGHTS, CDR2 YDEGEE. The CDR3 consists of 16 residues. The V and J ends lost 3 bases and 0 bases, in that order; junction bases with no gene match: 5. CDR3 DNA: TGTGCCAGCAGCTCCGGGAGCGGGACGAACACCGGGGAGCTGTTTTTT. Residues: CASSSGSGTNTGELFF.

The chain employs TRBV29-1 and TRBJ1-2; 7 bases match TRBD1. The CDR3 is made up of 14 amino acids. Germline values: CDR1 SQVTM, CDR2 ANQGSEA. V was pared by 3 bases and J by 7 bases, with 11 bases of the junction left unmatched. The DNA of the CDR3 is TGCAGCGTTGATACGTCGAGGGGGCTGGCTGGCTACACCTTC. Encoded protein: CSVDTSRGLAGYTF.

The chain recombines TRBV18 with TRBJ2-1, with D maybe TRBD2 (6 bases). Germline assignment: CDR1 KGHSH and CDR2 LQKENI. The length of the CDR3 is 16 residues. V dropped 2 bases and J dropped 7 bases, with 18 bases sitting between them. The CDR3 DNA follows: TGTGCCAGCTCACCAAGTACCGGGTTTGGGGGGAATGAGCAGTTCTTC. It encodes CASSPSTGFGGNEQFF.

CDR3 DNA sequence: TGTGCCAGCAGTGTGAGTTGGGATACGCAGTATTTT. This codes for CASSVSWDTQYF. This chain links TRBV2 with TRBJ2-3, with D unresolved. The CDR3 is made up of 12 amino acids. CDR1 is SNHLY, CDR2 FYNNEI, per germline. The ends were cut back, 4 bases at V and 6 bases at J, with 8 bases in the middle.

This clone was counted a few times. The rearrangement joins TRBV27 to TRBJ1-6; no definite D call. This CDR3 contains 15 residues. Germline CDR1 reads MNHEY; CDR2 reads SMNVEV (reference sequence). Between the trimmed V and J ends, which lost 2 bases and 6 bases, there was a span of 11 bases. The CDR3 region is CASSLEGRPNSPLHF. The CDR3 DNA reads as TGTGCCAGCAGTTTAGAAGGGAGACCTAATTCACCCCTCCACTTT.

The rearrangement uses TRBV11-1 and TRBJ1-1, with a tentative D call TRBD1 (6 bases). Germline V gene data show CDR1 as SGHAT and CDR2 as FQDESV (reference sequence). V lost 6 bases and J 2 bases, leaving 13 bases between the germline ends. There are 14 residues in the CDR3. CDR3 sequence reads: CASRLNRDNTEAFF. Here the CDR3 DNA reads TGTGCCAGCAGGTTAAACAGGGATAACACTGAAGCTTTCTTT.